This T cell receptor (beta chain) was sequenced in a study of blood T cell repertoires in COVID-19. Per the original methods: Reference gene primer amplification gave estimated nucleated cell counts. Method: immunoSEQ multiplex PCR; TCRdb's copy keeps in-frame clones and lacks some. The DNA gave D and trimming, while V, J and clone size come from that table. In the table there are fewer than 250,000 clones, less than 85% of which are singletons. There are 14 residues in the CDR3. V was pared by 2 bases and J by 7 bases, with 3 bases of the junction left unmatched. CDR1 MNHEY and CDR2 SMNVEV come from the germline V gene (reference sequence).

The clonotype was recovered from a young woman who had recovered from COVID-19. Sample: PBMCs or T cells enriched from blood (not recorded which). The rearrangement links TRBV27 to TRBJ2-4; TRBD1 aligns across 9 bases. The CDR3 nucleotides read TGTGCCAGCAGTTTAGGGGACAGGGTGAACATTCAGTACTTC. It encodes CASSLGDRVNIQYF.